The rows below give T cell receptor beta chains drawn from one sample of a study of blood T cells in healthy people across ages. TCRdb recomputed calls from the 5' RACE reads with MiXCR, one row per CDR3 protein. The sample records fewer than 900,000 distinct CDR3 sequences, roughly 45% being singletons. Sequences were obtained from blood. These receptor sequences come from a woman aged 60-75 years in good health. Both conserved end residues are part of each CDR3. D genes are given only for firm matches. Some rows have no size entry. The others give once, few or many, or a class for an expanded clone.

clone size	V gene	D gene	J gene	CDR3 DNA	CDR3 protein
many	TRBV5-1	TRBD2	TRBJ2-7	TGCGCCAGCAGCTTGGAGACTAGCTACTACGAGCAGTACTTC	CASSLETSYYEQYF
-	TRBV9	TRBD2	TRBJ2-3	TGTGCCAGCAGCGCCCGCGGGGGGACCACAGATACGCAGTATTTT	CASSARGGTTDTQYF
-	TRBV12-3/TRBV12-4	TRBD2	TRBJ2-7	TGTGCCAGCAGTAACGGGAGGGCCACGTACGAGCAGTACTTC	CASSNGRATYEQYF
-	TRBV6-1	-	TRBJ2-5	TGTGCCAGCAGTGACTCCTGGGAAGAGACCCAGTACTTC	CASSDSWEETQYF
few	TRBV6-1	TRBD2	TRBJ2-7	TGTGCCAGCCGACTAGCGGGATACGAGCAGTACTTC	CASRLAGYEQYF
-	TRBV6-5	-	TRBJ2-3	TGTGCCAGCAGCTCCCCGGGGCAGCATAGCACAGATACGCAGTATTTT	CASSSPGQHSTDTQYF
few	TRBV24-1	TRBD1	TRBJ2-3	TGTGCCACCGGGGCGGGACAGGGAACAGATACGCAGTATTTT	CATGAGQGTDTQYF
-	TRBV20-1	TRBD2	TRBJ2-1	TGCAGTGCTATTTTGCGGACTAGCGGATACAATGAGCAGTTCTTC	CSAILRTSGYNEQFF
-	TRBV7-8	TRBD1	TRBJ1-4	TGTGCCAGCAGCCCCGGACAGGTTAATGAAAAACTGTTTTTT	CASSPGQVNEKLFF
-	TRBV6-6	TRBD2	TRBJ2-5	TGTGCCAGCAGCTCCCGAGCGGGGGATGAGACCCAGTACTTC	CASSSRAGDETQYF
few	TRBV20-1	TRBD1	TRBJ1-2	TGCAGTGCGCTACAGGGGGACTATGGCTACACCTTC	CSALQGDYGYTF
few	TRBV7-6	TRBD2	TRBJ2-1	TGTGCCAGCAGCCGGGTGGGGAGCGGGGGGGTCTACAATGAGCAGTTCTTC	CASSRVGSGGVYNEQFF
few	TRBV4-3	-	TRBJ2-1	TGCGCCAGCAGCCGTTCACCGGACAGTGCCTACAATGAGCAGTTCTTC	CASSRSPDSAYNEQFF
-	TRBV11-3	-	TRBJ2-7	TGTGCCAGCAGCCTCACGGCGGCCGCCTACGAGCAGTACTTC	CASSLTAAAYEQYF
few	TRBV6-2/TRBV6-3	-	TRBJ2-7	TGTGCCAGCAGTTACCCGAGGAGCTACGAGCAGTACTTC	CASSYPRSYEQYF
few	TRBV5-6	TRBD1	TRBJ1-2	TGTGCCAGCAGCAGGGGACAGGCGTATGGCTACACCTTC	CASSRGQAYGYTF
many	TRBV4-1	-	TRBJ2-1	TGCGCCAGCAGCCAAGAGGGGGGGCAGGGCATCTACAATGAGCAGTTCTTC	CASSQEGGQGIYNEQFF
few	TRBV21-1	-	TRBJ2-1	TGTGCCAGCAGAGATAGCGGGGGACTTGGCAATGAGCAGTTCTTC	CASRDSGGLGNEQFF
-	TRBV6-1	-	TRBJ2-1	TGTGCCAGCAGCCGCCGGGACCGATACAATGAGCAGTTCTTC	CASSRRDRYNEQFF
many	TRBV6-2/TRBV6-3	-	TRBJ2-1	TGTGCCAGCAGTAGGCGGGACTCCCCTTTGAGTGAGCAGTTCTTC	CASSRRDSPLSEQFF
few	TRBV7-2	-	TRBJ2-7	TGTGCCAGCAGCTTAGCGCAGGAGGCCGAGCAGTACTTC	CASSLAQEAEQYF
few	TRBV29-1	-	TRBJ1-2	TGCAGCGTTGAAGCCAGGGAAAATGGCTACACCTTC	CSVEARENGYTF
-	TRBV7-2	-	TRBJ2-5	TGTGCCAGCAGCTCGAGATCAGGGGAGGGGACCCAGTACTTC	CASSSRSGEGTQYF
many	TRBV7-2	TRBD2	TRBJ2-7	TGTGCCAGCAGCCAGCTAGCGGGGGGTTCCTACGAGCAGTACTTC	CASSQLAGGSYEQYF
-	TRBV7-9	-	TRBJ2-3	TGTGCCAGCAGACGAATCGGGGCGGCGGTATTAGATACGCAGTATTTT	CASRRIGAAVLDTQYF
-	TRBV9	TRBD2	TRBJ2-7	TGTGCCAGCAGCGTAGCAAGCGGGGACTACGAGCAGTACTTC	CASSVASGDYEQYF
few	TRBV20-1	TRBD2	TRBJ2-1	TGCAGTGCTTCCGTAGCGGGCGACTCCTACAATGAGCAGTTCTTC	CSASVAGDSYNEQFF
-	TRBV5-1	-	TRBJ2-5	TGCGCCAGCAGCTCCGGGACTCAACTCCAAGAGACCCAGTACTTC	CASSSGTQLQETQYF
many	TRBV5-1	TRBD1	TRBJ1-2	TGTGCCAGCAGTTCGGGACAGGGGGACGGCTACACCTTC	CASSSGQGDGYTF
-	TRBV5-1	TRBD2	TRBJ2-3	TGCGCCAGCAGCTTGAGCTCCACTAGCGGGGGCACAGATACGCAGTATTTT	CASSLSSTSGGTDTQYF
-	TRBV5-1	TRBD2	TRBJ2-7	TGCGCCAGTGGGACTAGCGGGGACCCGTACGAGCAGTACTTC	CASGTSGDPYEQYF